These T cell receptor beta chains were read from a single sample in a study of cytomegalovirus exposure and HLA in healthy donors. Assay: immunoSEQ multiplex PCR; the TCRdb copy retains only in-frame clones and omits some. Among around 130,000 clones listed, around three quarters were seen once. The source material was PBMCs. Every receptor here comes from a woman aged 55-75 years in good health and CMV-seropositive. Each CDR3 is given with its conserved first and last residue. A D gene is named only where the DNA matches it firmly. Clone size is stated in some rows and not others, as once, few, many or a class when expanded.

j_call,cdr3_length,v_call,clone_size,d_call,cdr3_nt,cdr3_aa
TRBJ2-2,14,TRBV25-1,-,TRBD1,TGTGCCAGCAGTGTCACAGGGGGCACCGGGGAGCTGTTTTTT,CASSVTGGTGELFF
TRBJ1-2,14,TRBV7-9,few,-,TGTGCCAGCAGCTTAGCTCGAGTTGGAGGTGGCTACACCTTC,CASSLARVGGGYTF
TRBJ1-1,14,TRBV10-2,-,TRBD1,TGCGCCAGCACCGCGGACAGGGGGCACACTGAAGCTTTCTTT,CASTADRGHTEAFF
TRBJ1-2,13,TRBV15,once,TRBD1,TGTGCCACCAGCATAGACAGGGAATATGGCTACACCTTC,CATSIDREYGYTF
TRBJ2-3,16,TRBV6-5,-,TRBD2,TGTGCCAGCAGTTTACTAGGACTAGCGGACACAGATACGCAGTATTTT,CASSLLGLADTDTQYF
TRBJ1-6,17,TRBV9,few,-,TGTGCCAGCAGCGTAGCCCCGAGACCAGGGTATAATTCACCCCTCCACTTT,CASSVAPRPGYNSPLHF
TRBJ2-4,16,TRBV5-1,few,TRBD1,TGCGCCAGCAGCCCCGGGACAGGGTCGGCCAAAAACATTCAGTACTTC,CASSPGTGSAKNIQYF
TRBJ1-1,17,TRBV7-8,-,TRBD1,TGTGCCAGCAGCTTAGGACGGACAGGGACCTTGAACACTGAAGCTTTCTTT,CASSLGRTGTLNTEAFF
TRBJ2-3,17,TRBV18,-,TRBD2,TGTGCCAGCTCACCCCGACTAGCGTCTACTAGCACAGATACGCAGTATTTT,CASSPRLASTSTDTQYF
TRBJ1-4,14,TRBV6-6,-,-,TGTGCCAGCAGTTACTCGTTACAGAATGAAAAACTGTTTTTT,CASSYSLQNEKLFF
TRBJ2-5,15,TRBV11-2,-,-,TGTGCCAGCAGCTACAACACGGGGTACCAAGAGACCCAGTACTTC,CASSYNTGYQETQYF
TRBJ1-1,14,TRBV11-2,-,-,TGTGCCAGCAGCTTAGAGCGGGGTGGGACTGAAGCTTTCTTT,CASSLERGGTEAFF
TRBJ2-6,15,TRBV5-1,-,-,TGCGCCAGCAGCTTGGTGGGCTTTGGGGCCAACGTCCTGACTTTC,CASSLVGFGANVLTF
TRBJ2-3,16,TRBV6-5,-,TRBD1,TGTGCCAGCAGTTCACAGGGGTTTAGGGGCACAGATACGCAGTATTTT,CASSSQGFRGTDTQYF
TRBJ1-2,15,TRBV27,once,TRBD1,TGTGCCAGCAGGGGTGACAGGGATCGAAACTATGGCTACACCTTC,CASRGDRDRNYGYTF
TRBJ1-5,16,TRBV4-1,-,TRBD1,TGCGCCAGCAGCCAAGCCCCGACAGGGCGCGGTCAGCCCCAGCATTTT,CASSQAPTGRGQPQHF
TRBJ2-5,14,TRBV7-8,-,TRBD1,TGTGCCAGCAGCTTAAACAGGGGACAGGAGACCCAGTACTTC,CASSLNRGQETQYF
TRBJ2-7,16,TRBV5-1,few,TRBD1,TGCGCCAGCAGCTTAGATCCACAGGGGGCCTCCTACGAGCAGTACTTC,CASSLDPQGASYEQYF
TRBJ1-1,15,TRBV5-1,-,-,TGCGCCAGCAGCCCCCGAACAGGGTCAACGGTGGAAGCTTTCTTT,CASSPRTGSTVEAFF
TRBJ2-3,14,TRBV10-1,-,-,TGCGCCAGCAGCCCCGCGCGGGACTCCGATACGCAGTATTTT,CASSPARDSDTQYF
TRBJ1-5,13,TRBV7-8,few,TRBD1,TGTGCCAGCAGCGTAGGACAGGTGGAGCCCCAGCATTTT,CASSVGQVEPQHF
TRBJ1-1,15,TRBV4-1,-,-,TGCGCCAGCAGCCAAGAAGGCGCGGGGCTCGCTGAAGCTTTCTTT,CASSQEGAGLAEAFF
TRBJ1-4,15,TRBV6-5,few,TRBD1,TGTGCCAGCAGCTACGGGACAGGGGTTAATGAAAAACTGTTTTTT,CASSYGTGVNEKLFF
TRBJ1-2,11,TRBV2,-,-,TGTGCCAGCGGGGAGGTCTATGGCTACACCTTC,CASGEVYGYTF
TRBJ1-1,19,TRBV5-1,-,-,TGCGCCAGCAGCTTGAAAGTTGGCGGTCTGGACAGTCAGAACACTGAAGCTTTCTTT,CASSLKVGGLDSQNTEAFF
TRBJ2-3,16,TRBV6-5,-,-,TGTGCCAGCAGTTACATGGGCAGGGGTTTTACAGATACGCAGTATTTT,CASSYMGRGFTDTQYF
TRBJ1-3,16,TRBV5-1,-,TRBD1,TGCGCCAGCAGCACTGGACAGGGGATGACTCTAAACACCATATATTTT,CASSTGQGMTLNTIYF
TRBJ1-1,14,TRBV18,-,-,TGTGCCAGCTCACCACCAGAGGGTAACACTGAAGCTTTCTTT,CASSPPEGNTEAFF
TRBJ2-3,17,TRBV19,-,TRBD2,TGTGCCAGTAGTATAGCGTCTAGCGGGGGGGCAAAAGATACGCAGTATTTT,CASSIASSGGAKDTQYF
TRBJ1-2,13,TRBV6-5,-,-,TGTGCCAGCAGTTCCCACCAGGAGGGGGGCTACACCTTC,CASSSHQEGGYTF
TRBJ2-7,15,TRBV6-5,-,TRBD1,TGTGCCAGCAGTTACCACGGACAGGGGGCCTACGAGCAGTACTTC,CASSYHGQGAYEQYF
TRBJ1-5,14,TRBV5-1,-,-,TGCGCCAGCAGCTTGGACACGAGCAATCAGCCCCAGCATTTT,CASSLDTSNQPQHF
TRBJ1-2,15,TRBV9,-,TRBD1,TGTGCCAGCAGCCCGAAGACAGGGGGCGCCCATGGCTACACCTTC,CASSPKTGGAHGYTF
TRBJ1-2,13,TRBV5-6,once,-,TGTGCCAGCAGCCCAGGAACATATTATGGCTACACCTTC,CASSPGTYYGYTF
TRBJ2-5,16,TRBV29-1,few,TRBD1,TGCAGCGTTGTGACAGGGGCCGCCTCAGCCGTAGAGACCCAGTACTTC,CSVVTGAASAVETQYF
TRBJ2-3,14,TRBV25-1,-,TRBD2,TGTGCCAGCAGTGAGACTAGCGGGGGGGATACGCAGTATTTT,CASSETSGGDTQYF
TRBJ2-6,19,TRBV9,-,TRBD1,TGTGCCAGCAGCGTTCCTATCCGGGACAGGGCGTCTGGGGCCAACGTCCTGACTTTC,CASSVPIRDRASGANVLTF
TRBJ2-1,14,TRBV6-1,few,-,TGTGCCAGCAGTAACTACCATCTAGACAATGAGCAGTTCTTC,CASSNYHLDNEQFF
TRBJ2-5,15,TRBV9,-,TRBD2,TGTGCCAGCAGCGTAGGCGGGGGGGCCGGTGAGACCCAGTACTTC,CASSVGGGAGETQYF
TRBJ2-2,17,TRBV5-1,-,TRBD1,TGCGCCAGCAGCTTGCTACCATCTGACAGGGACGACGGGGAGCTGTTTTTT,CASSLLPSDRDDGELFF
TRBJ1-2,15,TRBV2,-,TRBD1,TGTGCCAGCAGCCTTTCCGGGACAGCACAGGGGGGCTACACCTTC,CASSLSGTAQGGYTF
TRBJ1-1,15,TRBV28,-,TRBD1,TGTGCCAGCAGTTTAGCCGGGACAGGTAACACTGAAGCTTTCTTT,CASSLAGTGNTEAFF
TRBJ1-1,13,TRBV6-6,-,-,TGTGCCAGCAAGACCTACGCGGGCACTGAAGCTTTCTTT,CASKTYAGTEAFF
TRBJ2-7,13,TRBV10-1,-,TRBD2,TGCGCCAGCAGTGAGACCGGGAGGAACGAGCAGTACTTC,CASSETGRNEQYF
TRBJ1-1,15,TRBV2,-,-,TGTGCCAGCAGCCCGGACAGTCTAATGAACACTGAAGCTTTCTTT,CASSPDSLMNTEAFF
TRBJ1-4,16,TRBV2,-,-,TGTGCCAGCAGGAGCCCTGAGGGGGTTGTTAATGAAAAACTGTTTTTT,CASRSPEGVVNEKLFF
TRBJ1-6,13,TRBV19,few,-,TGTGCCAGTAGGCTGGGGGGGGATTCACCCCTCCACTTT,CASRLGGDSPLHF
TRBJ2-5,15,TRBV25-1,-,TRBD1,TGTGCCAGCAGCTGGACAGGCCGTATCGGGGAGACCCAGTACTTC,CASSWTGRIGETQYF